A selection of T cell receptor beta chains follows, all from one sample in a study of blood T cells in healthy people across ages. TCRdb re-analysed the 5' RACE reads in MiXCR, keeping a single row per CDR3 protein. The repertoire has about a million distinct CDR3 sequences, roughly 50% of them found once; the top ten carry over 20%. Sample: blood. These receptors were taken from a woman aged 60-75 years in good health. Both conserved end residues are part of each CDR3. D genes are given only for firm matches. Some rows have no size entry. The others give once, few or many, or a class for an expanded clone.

DNA: TGTGCCAGCAGTTACTCGAGGGCTTCGGGGACCCGAGAGACCCAGTACTTC; CDR3: CASSYSRASGTRETQYF; V: TRBV6-5; J: TRBJ2-5; D: NA; size: NA
DNA: TGTGCCAGCAGCAGAGATAGCGGAGGAAACTCCTACGAGCAGTACTTC; CDR3: CASSRDSGGNSYEQYF; V: TRBV7-2; J: TRBJ2-7; D: NA; size: few
DNA: TGCGCCAGCAGTGACGAGCGGGAAGACTACGAGCAGTACTTC; CDR3: CASSDEREDYEQYF; V: TRBV5-1; J: TRBJ2-7; D: TRBD2; size: NA
DNA: TGTGCCAGCAGTCCCGCTGGAGAGGGTAAAGAGACCCAGTACTTC; CDR3: CASSPAGEGKETQYF; V: TRBV25-1; J: TRBJ2-5; D: NA; size: NA
DNA: TGTGCCGGCAGTGAAAGCGAAGGCCAGCCCCAGCATTTT; CDR3: CAGSESEGQPQHF; V: TRBV2; J: TRBJ1-5; D: NA; size: NA
DNA: TGCGCCAGCAGCCAGGGGGGCGGCGGCTTCCAAGAGACCCAGTACTTC; CDR3: CASSQGGGGFQETQYF; V: TRBV4-1; J: TRBJ2-5; D: NA; size: few
DNA: TGCAGCGTTGCCGGGACAAGGACTTACAATGAGCAGTTCTTC; CDR3: CSVAGTRTYNEQFF; V: TRBV29-1; J: TRBJ2-1; D: NA; size: NA
DNA: TGTGCCAGCAGTGAAGCGCAATTCGGTGGCTATGGCTACACCTTC; CDR3: CASSEAQFGGYGYTF; V: TRBV2; J: TRBJ1-2; D: NA; size: NA
DNA: TGCGCCAGCAGGCCAGACGGATTCCATGAGACCCAGTACTTC; CDR3: CASRPDGFHETQYF; V: TRBV10-2; J: TRBJ2-5; D: NA; size: NA
DNA: TGCGCCAGCAGCTTGGGTATAGGGATCAACACTGAAGCTTTCTTT; CDR3: CASSLGIGINTEAFF; V: TRBV5-1; J: TRBJ1-1; D: NA; size: NA
DNA: TGTGCCAGCACCCCGACTCCCAGGGATGAGCAGTTCTTC; CDR3: CASTPTPRDEQFF; V: TRBV12-3/TRBV12-4; J: TRBJ2-1; D: NA; size: once
DNA: TGTGCCAGCAGCCAAGGTGGGGCTAGCGACGCCTACGAGCAGTACTTC; CDR3: CASSQGGASDAYEQYF; V: TRBV14; J: TRBJ2-7; D: NA; size: NA
DNA: TGCAGCGTTGAACTAGCGGGGAAACACTACGAGCAGTACTTC; CDR3: CSVELAGKHYEQYF; V: TRBV29-1; J: TRBJ2-7; D: TRBD2; size: NA
DNA: TGTGCCAGCAGCCAACTAGGATCACCTCTCGAGGGCTACACCTTC; CDR3: CASSQLGSPLEGYTF; V: TRBV6-5; J: TRBJ1-2; D: NA; size: NA
DNA: TGTGCCAGCAGGCCATCATGGGTTCAGGAAAAACTGTTTTTT; CDR3: CASRPSWVQEKLFF; V: TRBV12-3/TRBV12-4; J: TRBJ1-4; D: NA; size: once
DNA: TGTGCCAGCAGTCTCGACGCAGGACTCTACGAGCAGTACTTC; CDR3: CASSLDAGLYEQYF; V: TRBV13; J: TRBJ2-7; D: NA; size: few
DNA: TGTGCCAGCAAAGGTGAGGTCTCCAACCGCGGGCAGTACTTC; CDR3: CASKGEVSNRGQYF; V: TRBV2; J: TRBJ2-4; D: NA; size: NA
DNA: TGCAGCGTTGGAGACAGGACTTCAGGTGAAGCTTTCTTT; CDR3: CSVGDRTSGEAFF; V: TRBV29-1; J: TRBJ1-1; D: NA; size: NA
DNA: TGTGCCAGCAGCCAAGCCGCGGGATTTAGAGAGACCCAGTACTTC; CDR3: CASSQAAGFRETQYF; V: TRBV4-2; J: TRBJ2-5; D: NA; size: NA
DNA: TGTGCCAGCAGTTACGGTTCAGCCCGGACCTCAATTCTCACAGATACGCAGTATTTT; CDR3: CASSYGSARTSILTDTQYF; V: TRBV6-2/TRBV6-3; J: TRBJ2-3; D: NA; size: few
DNA: TGTGCCAGCACCCGAGGAGCCACTGGGGCCAACGTCCTGACTTTC; CDR3: CASTRGATGANVLTF; V: TRBV7-2; J: TRBJ2-6; D: NA; size: many
DNA: TGCGCCAGCAGCCAGGACAACCATACGCAGTATTTT; CDR3: CASSQDNHTQYF; V: TRBV5-1; J: TRBJ2-3; D: NA; size: NA
DNA: TGTGCCAGCTTCCACAGGGACAGGACCTACGAGCAGTACTTC; CDR3: CASFHRDRTYEQYF; V: TRBV27; J: TRBJ2-7; D: TRBD1; size: few
DNA: TGTACCAGCAGCCAAACGTTGGGGGCTTCGGCGAACGGGGGAAAACTGTTTTTT; CDR3: CTSSQTLGASANGGKLFF; V: TRBV3-1; J: TRBJ1-4; D: NA; size: NA
DNA: TGTGCCAGCAGCCAAGAATGGACTAGAAACGACAATGAGCAGTTCTTC; CDR3: CASSQEWTRNDNEQFF; V: TRBV4-2; J: TRBJ2-1; D: TRBD2; size: few
DNA: TGCGCCAGCAGCCAAGGTTTGGGACACTCCTACGAGCAGTACTTC; CDR3: CASSQGLGHSYEQYF; V: TRBV4-3; J: TRBJ2-7; D: NA; size: few
DNA: TGTGCCAGCAGCCGAACTAGCGGGAGGAGGTATGAGCAGTTCTTC; CDR3: CASSRTSGRRYEQFF; V: TRBV3-1; J: TRBJ2-1; D: TRBD2; size: once
DNA: TGTGCCAGCAGCCCTGCGGGGGGTGACAATGAGCAGTTCTTC; CDR3: CASSPAGGDNEQFF; V: TRBV6-1; J: TRBJ2-1; D: TRBD2; size: NA
DNA: TGTGCCAGCAGTTATGGGACAGGGAAATACGAGCAGTACTTC; CDR3: CASSYGTGKYEQYF; V: TRBV6-2/TRBV6-3; J: TRBJ2-7; D: TRBD1; size: NA
DNA: TGTGCCAGCAGCCCTCAAAAGACTAGCGCGAGCTCCTACGAGCAGTACTTC; CDR3: CASSPQKTSASSYEQYF; V: TRBV7-3; J: TRBJ2-7; D: TRBD2; size: few
DNA: TGTGCCAGCTCGGGACAGTTGGGGGATACGCAGTATTTT; CDR3: CASSGQLGDTQYF; V: TRBV6-6; J: TRBJ2-3; D: TRBD1; size: few
DNA: TGTGCCAGCAGTTACACCCGGACCTACTACGAGCAGTACTTC; CDR3: CASSYTRTYYEQYF; V: TRBV6-2/TRBV6-3; J: TRBJ2-7; D: NA; size: NA
DNA: TGTGCCAGCAGCCCTAGAAGGGAGAAGACGAACACCGGGGAGCTGTTTTTT; CDR3: CASSPRREKTNTGELFF; V: TRBV9; J: TRBJ2-2; D: NA; size: NA